Presented here are 20 T cell receptor beta chains from one specimen sequenced in a study of T cell changes during pregnancy in multiple sclerosis. Generated by immunoSEQ multiplex PCR, the TCRdb table keeps only in-frame clones and is missing some. The table includes approximately 40,000 clones, about 87% detected once. The sample consisted of CD4+ T cells from peripheral blood mononuclear cells, taken in the second trimester of pregnancy. The receptors here all came from a female donor with multiple sclerosis, enrolled in a pregnancy study.

Written as DNA, the CDR3 is TGTGCCAGCAGCGTGACAGCAGCGAACACCGGGGAGCTGTTTTTT. Translating it yields CASSVTAANTGELFF. This chain uses TRBV7-2 with TRBJ2-2; tentative D call: TRBD1 (5 bases). Trimming took 5 bases from V and 0 from J, leaving 10 bases between them. The CDR3 has 15 residues. Germline V lookup: CDR1 SGHTA, CDR2 FQGNSA. Combining the CDR3 with reference TRBV7-2 and TRBJ2-2 gives the whole variable domain GAGVSQSPSNKVTEKGKDVELRCDPISGHTALYWYRQSLGQGLEFLIYFQGNSAPDKSGLPSDRFSAERTGGSVSTLTIQRTQQEDSAVYLCASSVTAANTGELFFGEGSRLTVL.

This chain connects TRBV5-6 to TRBJ2-7; D might be TRBD1 (5 bases). The germline V gene encodes CDR1 SGHDT and CDR2 YYEEEE. Between the trimmed V and J ends, which lost 0 bases and 3 bases, there was a span of 10 bases. This CDR3 has 14 residues. CDR3 coding DNA: TGTGCCAGCAGCTTGGGGACAAGGGGCTACGAGCAGTACTTC. Amino acid sequence: CASSLGTRGYEQYF.

The genes are TRBV29-1 and TRBJ1-1; D is unclear. The CDR3 consists of 15 residues. The germline V gene encodes CDR1 SQVTM and CDR2 ANQGSEA. Trimming left V 3 bases short and J 6 bases short, with 20 bases between. The CDR3 coding sequence is TGCAGCGTTGACGGAGGGTCTGGGGATGGCGCTGAAGCTTTCTTT. This translates into CSVDGGSGDGAEAFF.

The rearrangement uses TRBV28 and TRBJ2-3; TRBD1 matches 9 bases. The V segment lost 8 bases and the J segment 3 bases; nucleotides outside the gene matches: 0. The CDR3 covers 12 residues. Germline V gives CDR1 MDHEN, CDR2 SYDVKM. As DNA, the CDR3 is TGTGCCAGCGGGACAGGGACAGATACGCAGTATTTT. Residues: CASGTGTDTQYF.

J is TRBJ2-1 and V is TRBV10-3; 7 bases agree with TRBD2. CDR1 is ENHRY and CDR2 is SYGVKD in the germline V gene. V shed 8 bases and J 8 bases; nucleotides not matched to a gene: 15. CDR3 length: 15 amino acids. The DNA for the CDR3 is TGTGCCATCGATGACCCGGGAGGCCTTGCCCATGAGCAGTTCTTC. It is translated as CAIDDPGGLAHEQFF.

The chain carries TRBV7-3 and TRBJ2-3; 12 positions agree with TRBD2. The CDR3 runs 17 residues. Germline V CDR1 and CDR2: SGHTA, FQGTGA. V dropped 5 bases and J dropped 6; count of bases not matched to a gene: 12. Here the CDR3 reads CASSKLVGLAGPDTQYF. CDR3 DNA: TGTGCCAGCAGCAAGCTTGTGGGACTAGCGGGCCCCGATACGCAGTATTTT.

The V gene is TRBV7-9, the J gene TRBJ2-1; D is unclear. V lost 2 bases to trimming and J lost 5 bases, with 7 bases between them. The CDR3 consists of 13 residues. The V gene's germline CDR1 is SEHNR and CDR2 FQNEAQ (reference sequence). The CDR3 protein is CASSLINNNEQFF. The CDR3 DNA is TGTGCCAGCAGCTTAATTAATAACAATGAGCAGTTCTTC. Filled out from reference TRBV7-9 and TRBJ2-1, the complete variable domain reads DTGVSQNPRHKITKRGQNVTFRCDPISEHNRLYWYRQTLGQGPEFLTYFQNEAQLEKSRLLSDRFSAERPKGSFSTLEIQRTEQGDSAMYLCASSLINNNEQFFGPGTRLTVL.

This sequence joins TRBV28 and TRBJ2-3; a possible D gene is TRBD2 (6 bases). The CDR3 contains 14 residues. V was pared by 6 bases and J by 2 bases, with 12 bases between. Looked up from germline, CDR1 is MDHEN and CDR2 is SYDVKM. The CDR3 sequence: CASSGGPSTDTQYF. CDR3 DNA: TGTGCCAGCAGCGGGGGACCCTCCACAGATACGCAGTATTTT.

V gene TRBV4-3 combines with J gene TRBJ2-2; D is unresolved. The V gene lost 1 base and the J gene lost 4 bases, with 10 bases spanning the gap. Germline V lookup: CDR1 LGHNA, CDR2 YSLEER. The CDR3 is 15 amino acids. The CDR3 DNA reads as TGCGCCAGCAGCCAAGGGCCCTCAGGCACCGGGGAGCTGTTTTTT. Translation: CASSQGPSGTGELFF.

The gene calls are TRBV19 and TRBJ2-4, with D perhaps matching TRBD1 (5 bases). Trimming left V 2 bases short and J 7 bases short, with 12 bases between. The V gene's germline CDR1 is LNHDA and CDR2 SQIVND (reference sequence). The CDR3 covers 14 residues. The DNA of the CDR3 is TGTGCCAGTAGTATAACCCAGGGCACCAACATTCAGTACTTC. Protein: CASSITQGTNIQYF.

The rearrangement uses TRBV7-2 and TRBJ2-2; D not resolved. The germline CDR1 and CDR2 sequences are SGHTA and FQGNSA. V dropped 0 bases and J dropped 11 bases, with 7 bases sitting between them. This CDR3 region has 12 residues. The CDR3 nucleotides read TGTGCCAGCAGCTTAGCTGGCGGCGAGCTGTTTTTT. Protein sequence: CASSLAGGELFF.

The chain is built from TRBV5-1 and TRBJ2-3; 14 bases fit TRBD2. This CDR3 region has 18 residues. Germline loops: CDR1 SGHRS, CDR2 YFSETQ. The J segment lost 4 bases and the V segment lost 4 bases, leaving 11 bases of the junction unmatched. The CDR3 here is CASSHGLAGGAEADTQYF. The CDR3, as DNA: TGCGCCAGCAGCCACGGACTAGCGGGAGGCGCAGAGGCAGATACGCAGTATTTT.

The chain links TRBV5-1 to TRBJ2-3; the match to TRBD2 covers 12 bases. Germline lookup yields CDR1 SGHRS and CDR2 YFSETQ. Germline trimming cut 1 base from V and 6 bases from J; bases unmatched to any gene: 3. CDR3 length: 15 amino acids. The CDR3 here is CASSLRGTSGDTQYF. CDR3 sequence (DNA): TGCGCCAGCAGCTTGAGGGGGACTAGCGGGGATACGCAGTATTTT.

The V call is TRBV15, the J call TRBJ1-5; D is possibly TRBD1 (5 bases). The CDR3 length is 16 residues. V was pared by 3 bases and J by 2 bases, with 14 bases between. Germline V gene data show CDR1 as LNHNV and CDR2 as YYDKDF (reference sequence). CDR3 coding DNA: TGTGCCACCAGCAGCTCCAGGGTTGGTGGCAATCAGCCCCAGCATTTT. It is translated as CATSSSRVGGNQPQHF.

The rearrangement joins TRBV19 to TRBJ2-5, with 7 bases aligning to TRBD2. The junction had 8 bases not matched to a gene; V was cut back by 4 bases and J by 9 bases. CDR3 size: 13 residues. In germline, CDR1 is LNHDA, CDR2 SQIVND (reference sequence). CDR3 amino acids: CASSRGGSVPQYF. CDR3 nucleotide sequence: TGTGCCAGTAGTAGGGGCGGGAGTGTCCCCCAGTACTTC.

This clone was observed once. The rearrangement joins TRBV5-1 to TRBJ2-3; unclear D gene. The length of the CDR3 is 15 residues. Per the germline V gene, CDR1 is SGHRS and CDR2 is YFSETQ. V was clipped by 0 bases and J by 2 bases, with 10 bases between them. In DNA, the CDR3 is TGCGCCAGCAGCTTGGCTGCGGCTATCACAGATACGCAGTATTTT. This codes for CASSLAAAITDTQYF.

V and J are TRBV19 and TRBJ2-1, with D tentatively TRBD2 (6 bases). The V and J ends lost 3 bases and 4 bases respectively, with 13 bases between them. This CDR3 has 15 residues. CDR1 is LNHDA, CDR2 SQIVND, per germline (reference sequence). The CDR3 loop is CASSIASGRYNEQFF. DNA for the CDR3: TGTGCCAGTAGTATCGCCAGCGGGCGGTACAATGAGCAGTTCTTC.

This chain links TRBV14 with TRBJ2-3; D unresolved. Germline V gene data show CDR1 as SGHDN and CDR2 as FVKESK. The CDR3 spans 14 residues. Trimming removed 2 bases at V and 2 bases at J, with 8 bases between. CDR3 residues: CASSQLGLTDTQYF. The CDR3 DNA sequence: TGTGCCAGCAGCCAATTGGGCCTCACAGATACGCAGTATTTT.

V is TRBV15 and J is TRBJ2-1; TRBD1 matches at 8 bases. Germline V gives CDR1 LNHNV, CDR2 YYDKDF (reference sequence). V was pared by 3 bases and J by 8 bases, with 9 bases of the junction left unmatched. The CDR3 sequence is 15 residues long. The CDR3, as DNA: TGTGCCACCAGCAGCCGGGACAGGCGATCTGATGAGCAGTTCTTC. The encoded protein is CATSSRDRRSDEQFF. Full variable domain (outside the CDR3, taken from reference TRBV15 and TRBJ2-1): DAMVIQNPRYQVTQFGKPVTLSCSQTLNHNVMYWYQQKSSQAPKLLFHYYDKDFNNEADTPDNFQSRRPNTSFCFLDIRSPGLGDTAMYLCATSSRDRRSDEQFFGPGTRLTVL.

The chain combines TRBV11-2 with TRBJ2-7; 10 nucleotides match TRBD2. CDR3 size: 15 residues. Germline V gene lookup returns CDR1 SGHAT and CDR2 FQNNGV. Germline trimming cut 6 bases from V and 5 bases from J; bases unmatched to any gene: 10. The CDR3 bases are TGTGCCAGCAGGGGGCTTAGCGGGAGGTTCCACGAGCAGTACTTC. Translated, it gives CASRGLSGRFHEQYF.